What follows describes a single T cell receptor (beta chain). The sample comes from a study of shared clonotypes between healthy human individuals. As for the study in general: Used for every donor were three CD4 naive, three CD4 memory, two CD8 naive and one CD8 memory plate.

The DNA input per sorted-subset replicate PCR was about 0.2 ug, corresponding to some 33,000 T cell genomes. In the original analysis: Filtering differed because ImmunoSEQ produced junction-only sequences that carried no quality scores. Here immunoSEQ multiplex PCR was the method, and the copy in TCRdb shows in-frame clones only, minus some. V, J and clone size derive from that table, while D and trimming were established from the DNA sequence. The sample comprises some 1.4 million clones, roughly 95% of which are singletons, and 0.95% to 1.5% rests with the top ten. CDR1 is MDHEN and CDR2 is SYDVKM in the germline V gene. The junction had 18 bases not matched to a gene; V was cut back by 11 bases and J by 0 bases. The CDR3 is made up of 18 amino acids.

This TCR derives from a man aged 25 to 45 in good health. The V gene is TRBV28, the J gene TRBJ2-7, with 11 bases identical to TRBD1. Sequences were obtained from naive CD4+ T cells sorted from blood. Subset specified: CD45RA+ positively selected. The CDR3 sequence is CADEEGQGVPESSYEQYF. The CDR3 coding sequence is TGTGCCGATGAAGAGGGACAGGGGGTCCCAGAAAGCTCCTACGAGCAGTACTTC. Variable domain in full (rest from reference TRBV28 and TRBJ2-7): DVKVTQSSRYLVKRTGEKVFLECVQDMDHENMFWYRQDPGLGLRLIYFSYDVKMKEKGDIPEGYSVSREKKERFSLILESASTNQTSMYLCADEEGQGVPESSYEQYFGPGTRLTVT.